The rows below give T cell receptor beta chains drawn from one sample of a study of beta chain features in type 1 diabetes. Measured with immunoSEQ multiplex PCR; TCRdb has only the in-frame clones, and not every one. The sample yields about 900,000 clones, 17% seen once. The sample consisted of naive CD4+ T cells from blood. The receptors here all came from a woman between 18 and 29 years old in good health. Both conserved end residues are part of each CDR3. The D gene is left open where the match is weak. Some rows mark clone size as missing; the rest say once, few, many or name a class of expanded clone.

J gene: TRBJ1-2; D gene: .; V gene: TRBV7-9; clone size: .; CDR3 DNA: TGTGCCAGCAGCTTAGTCTTTGGATTAGGCCTAGCTAACTATGGCTACACCTTC; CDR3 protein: CASSLVFGLGLANYGYTF
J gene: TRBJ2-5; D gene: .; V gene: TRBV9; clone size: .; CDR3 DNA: TGTGCCAGCAGCGTAACGGGCCAAGAGACCCAGTACTTC; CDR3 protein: CASSVTGQETQYF
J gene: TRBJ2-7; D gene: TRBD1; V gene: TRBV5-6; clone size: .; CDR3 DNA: TGTGCCAGCAGCTTCAGGGACAGGGGTCCTGTCTCGCACGAGCAGTACTTC; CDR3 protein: CASSFRDRGPVSHEQYF
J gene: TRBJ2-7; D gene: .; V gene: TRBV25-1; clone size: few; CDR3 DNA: TGTGCCAGCAGTGTCGCCTGGGGCGCAGGGCAGTACTTC; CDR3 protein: CASSVAWGAGQYF
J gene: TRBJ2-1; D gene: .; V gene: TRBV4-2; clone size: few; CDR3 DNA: TGTGCCAGCAGCCCGGGACCGAAGAAAAGAAATGAGCAGTTCTTC; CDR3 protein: CASSPGPKKRNEQFF
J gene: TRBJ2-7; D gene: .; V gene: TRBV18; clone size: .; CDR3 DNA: TGTGCCAGCTCACCATCTGCGGGACGGTTTCACGAGCAGTACTTC; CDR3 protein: CASSPSAGRFHEQYF
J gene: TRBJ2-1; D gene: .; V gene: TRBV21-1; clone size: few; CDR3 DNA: TGTGCCAGCAGCTCCCTCGGGGGACCAACCTACAATGAGCAGTTCTTC; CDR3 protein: CASSSLGGPTYNEQFF
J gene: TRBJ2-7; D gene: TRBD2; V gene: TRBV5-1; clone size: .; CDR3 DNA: TGCGCCAGCAGAACTAGCGGGGCCTACGAGCAGTACTTC; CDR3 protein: CASRTSGAYEQYF
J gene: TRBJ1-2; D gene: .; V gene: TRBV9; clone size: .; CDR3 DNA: TGTGCCAGCAGTGGAGGGACAAGCTATGGCTACACCTTC; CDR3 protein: CASSGGTSYGYTF
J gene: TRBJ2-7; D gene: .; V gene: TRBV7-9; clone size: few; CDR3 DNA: TGTGCCAGCAGCCGGATAGGGGGCTCCTACGAGCAGTACTTC; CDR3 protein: CASSRIGGSYEQYF
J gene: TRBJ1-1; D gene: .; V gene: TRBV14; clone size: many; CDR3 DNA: TGTGCCAGCAGCTTAAGCATGAACACTGAAGCTTTCTTT; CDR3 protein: CASSLSMNTEAFF
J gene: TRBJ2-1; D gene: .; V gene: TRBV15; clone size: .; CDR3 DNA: TGTGCCACCAGCAGGGCACGACAGGGGCAGGGACTAGCCGGGGCCAATGAGCAGTTCTTC; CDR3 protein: CATSRARQGQGLAGANEQFF
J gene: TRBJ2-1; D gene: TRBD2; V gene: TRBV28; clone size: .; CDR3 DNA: TGTGCCAGCAGAACGGGACTAGCGTATCGTACCTCCTACAATGAGCAGTTCTTC; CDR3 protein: CASRTGLAYRTSYNEQFF
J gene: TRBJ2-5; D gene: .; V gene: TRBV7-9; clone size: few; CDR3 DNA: TGTGCCAGCAGCGTTCTCCCGGAGACCCAGTACTTC; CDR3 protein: CASSVLPETQYF
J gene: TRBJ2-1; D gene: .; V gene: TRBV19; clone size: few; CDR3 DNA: TGTGCCAGTAGTTGGGGAATCCCCTACAATGAGCAGTTCTTC; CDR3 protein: CASSWGIPYNEQFF
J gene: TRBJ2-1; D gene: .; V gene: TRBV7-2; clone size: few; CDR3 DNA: TGTGCCAGCAGCTTAGTGTGGAGCTCCTACAATGAGCAGTTCTTC; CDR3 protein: CASSLVWSSYNEQFF
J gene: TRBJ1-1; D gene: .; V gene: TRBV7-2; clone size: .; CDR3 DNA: TGTGCCAGCAGCTTAAGGGGTAACACTGAAGCTTTCTTT; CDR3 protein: CASSLRGNTEAFF
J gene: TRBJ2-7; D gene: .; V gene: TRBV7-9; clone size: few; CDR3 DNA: TGTGCCAGCAGCTTAGCCCAGGCGGGCGGCGAGCAGTACTTC; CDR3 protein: CASSLAQAGGEQYF
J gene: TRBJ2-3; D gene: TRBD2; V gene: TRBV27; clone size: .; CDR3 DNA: TGTGCCAGCAGTTCTAGCGGAGCGACAGATACGCAGTATTTT; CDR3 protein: CASSSSGATDTQYF
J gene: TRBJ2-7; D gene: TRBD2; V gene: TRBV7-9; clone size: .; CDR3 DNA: TGTGCCAGCAGTTACGGGACTAGCGGGAGTACCGAGCAGTACTTC; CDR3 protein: CASSYGTSGSTEQYF
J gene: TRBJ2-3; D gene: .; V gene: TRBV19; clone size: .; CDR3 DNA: TGTGCCAGTAGATATACAGGTTCCACAGATACGCAGTATTTT; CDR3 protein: CASRYTGSTDTQYF
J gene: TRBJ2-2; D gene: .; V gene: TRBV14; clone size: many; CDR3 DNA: TGTGCCAGCAGCCAAGTCCTAACCAGGCTGTTTTTT; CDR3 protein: CASSQVLTRLFF
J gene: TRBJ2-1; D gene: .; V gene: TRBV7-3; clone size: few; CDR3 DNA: TGTGCCAGCAGCCCGGACCAGGCGGTTCGAGAGCAGTTCTTC; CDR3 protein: CASSPDQAVREQFF
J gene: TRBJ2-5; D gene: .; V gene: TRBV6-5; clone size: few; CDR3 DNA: TGTGCCAGCAGTTCCCGACTAACCCTAGAGACCCAGTACTTC; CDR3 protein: CASSSRLTLETQYF
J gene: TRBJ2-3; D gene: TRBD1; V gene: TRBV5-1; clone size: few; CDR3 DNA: TGCGCCAGCAGGGGGACAGGGAAAACAGATACGCAGTATTTT; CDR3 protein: CASRGTGKTDTQYF
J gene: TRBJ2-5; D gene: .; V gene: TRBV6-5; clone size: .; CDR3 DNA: TGTGCCAGCAGACAGGGACGGATTAAAGAGACCCAGTACTTC; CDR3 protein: CASRQGRIKETQYF
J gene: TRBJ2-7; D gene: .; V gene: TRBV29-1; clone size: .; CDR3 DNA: TGCAGCGTTATCGCTCCCTCCTGGGAGCAGTACTTC; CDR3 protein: CSVIAPSWEQYF
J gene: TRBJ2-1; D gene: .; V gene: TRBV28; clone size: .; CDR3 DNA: TGTGCCAGCAGCTCACAGGGTACTGAGCAGTTCTTC; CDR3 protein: CASSSQGTEQFF
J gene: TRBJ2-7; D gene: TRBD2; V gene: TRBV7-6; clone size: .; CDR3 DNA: TGTGCCAGCAGCTTAATCCCTAGCGGGAGTTCCCACGAGCAGTACTTC; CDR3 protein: CASSLIPSGSSHEQYF
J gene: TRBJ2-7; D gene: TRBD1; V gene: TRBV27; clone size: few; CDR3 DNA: TGTGCCAGCAGCCCTTGGGACAGCATCTACGAGCAGTACTTC; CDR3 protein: CASSPWDSIYEQYF
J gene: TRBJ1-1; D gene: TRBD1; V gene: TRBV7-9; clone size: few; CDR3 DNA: TGTGCCAGCAGCTTAGATGGTAATACAGGGGGCCCCACTGAAGCTTTCTTT; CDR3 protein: CASSLDGNTGGPTEAFF
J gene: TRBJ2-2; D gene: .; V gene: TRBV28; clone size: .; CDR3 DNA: TGTGCCAGCAGAGTCCAGGGGAGGACCGGGGAGCTGTTTTTT; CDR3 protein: CASRVQGRTGELFF
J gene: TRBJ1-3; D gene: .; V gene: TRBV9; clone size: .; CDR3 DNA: TGTGCCAGCAGCGTTGTACCTGGAAACACCATATATTTT; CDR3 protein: CASSVVPGNTIYF
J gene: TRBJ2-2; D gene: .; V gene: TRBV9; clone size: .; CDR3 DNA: TGTGCCAGCAGTATGACACATTACACCGGGGAGCTGTTTTTT; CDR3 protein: CASSMTHYTGELFF
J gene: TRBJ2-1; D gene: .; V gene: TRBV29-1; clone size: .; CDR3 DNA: TGCAGCGTTGAGGACAGATCGATTGAGCAGTTCTTC; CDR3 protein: CSVEDRSIEQFF
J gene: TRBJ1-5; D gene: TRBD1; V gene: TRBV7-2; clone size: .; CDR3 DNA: TGTGCCAGCAGCTTTCAGGGGGGATATCAGCCCCAGCATTTT; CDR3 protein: CASSFQGGYQPQHF